This is a list of T cell receptor beta chains from one sample in a study of CD8 T cells in ankylosing spondylitis. MiXCR, applied by TCRdb to the 5' RACE reads, yields one record per CDR3 protein. The table shows about 800,000 distinct CDR3 sequences, with approximately 12% occurring only once. The material sequenced was blood, either unsorted or a sorted T cell fraction (not recorded which). Receptor source: a male donor with ankylosing spondylitis. Both conserved end residues are part of each CDR3. The D gene is left open where the match is weak. Some rows have no size entry. The others give once, few or many, or a class for an expanded clone.

len	d_gene	abundance	v_gene	j_gene	CDR3aa	CDR3nt
15	-	many	TRBV7-2	TRBJ1-5	CASSLDWGDNQPQHF	TGTGCCAGCAGCCTCGATTGGGGAGACAATCAGCCCCAGCATTTT
15	TRBD2	-	TRBV4-2	TRBJ2-4	CASSQGLAGEDIQYF	TGTGCCAGCAGCCAAGGACTAGCGGGAGAAGACATTCAGTACTTC
11	-	-	TRBV29-1	TRBJ1-1	CSAHRFAEAFF	TGCAGCGCCCACCGCTTCGCTGAAGCTTTCTTT
14	TRBD1	-	TRBV29-1	TRBJ2-7	CSVKGQGRSYEQYF	TGCAGCGTTAAAGGACAGGGCCGCTCCTACGAGCAGTACTTC
13	-	many	TRBV7-2	TRBJ1-4	CASSSPPQEKLFF	TGTGCCAGCAGCTCCCCTCCCCAGGAAAAACTGTTTTTT
14	-	few	TRBV20-1	TRBJ2-2	CSASRSLGAGELFF	TGCAGTGCTAGTCGGAGCCTGGGGGCCGGGGAGCTGTTTTTT
14	-	few	TRBV20-1	TRBJ2-3	CSAPLGIRTDTQYF	TGCAGTGCTCCTTTGGGCATCCGCACAGATACGCAGTATTTT
15	-	-	TRBV7-2	TRBJ1-5	CASSLVSGYNQPQHF	TGTGCCAGCAGCTTAGTCAGTGGGTACAATCAGCCCCAGCATTTT
15	-	-	TRBV7-8	TRBJ2-3	CASSFGRDSTDTQYF	TGTGCCAGCAGCTTTGGGCGGGATAGCACAGATACGCAGTATTTT
12	-	many	TRBV20-1	TRBJ1-2	CSASQGIYGYTF	TGCAGTGCCTCACAGGGTATCTATGGCTACACCTTC
17	-	-	TRBV6-2/TRBV6-3	TRBJ1-6	CASSIPGLRIANSPLHF	TGTGCCAGCAGTATACCGGGACTGAGGATAGCAAATTCACCCCTCCACTTT